Reported below is one T cell receptor beta chain. What it recognizes is unknown. This specimen belongs to a study of T cell responses to AZD1222 COVID-19 vaccine. Study-wide points: Across the whole spike, CD4 TCRs peaked at regions 160-218 and 743-854.

Second doses at about 4 or about 12 weeks were pooled. Sequencing was performed with immunoSEQ multiplex PCR; in TCRdb, only in-frame clones are kept and a portion is missing. The sample has 140,000 or so clones, about 94% seen once. The receptor was derived from an adult who received the AZD1222 COVID-19 vaccine. Here the sequenced sample was peripheral blood, taken 28 days after the second AZD1222 dose.

In DNA, the CDR3 is TGTGCCAGCAGCTTAGGCGTGCTTCGGTCGGGTGTCTCTGGAAACACCATATATTTT. This gives the protein CASSLGVLRSGVSGNTIYF. The chain recombines TRBV7-6 with TRBJ1-3; D is unresolved. The CDR3 consists of 19 residues. The ends were cut back, 1 base at V and 0 bases at J, with 19 bases in the middle. Germline loops: CDR1 SGHVS, CDR2 FNYEAQ.